This TCR beta chain was found in a study of blood T cell repertoires in COVID-19. On the study more broadly: From the United States, Italy and Spain came samples of acute and convalescent COVID-19.

Grouping used clinical history reported by participants in a survey and questionnaire. Recovered status applied to Cohort 3 donors who had two consecutive negative PCRs. It also applied to those with clearance or with symptom resolution. In the authors' workflow: Reference gene primers were amplified, and this amplification served to estimate nucleated cell counts. Here immunoSEQ multiplex PCR was the method, and the copy in TCRdb shows in-frame clones only, minus some. V and J calls and clone size are as listed in that table; D and trimming were resolved from the DNA. Here the sample spans about 280,000 clones, roughly 89% being singletons. The germline V and J ends were trimmed by 1 base and 5 bases, with 12 bases remaining between them. The CDR3 loop spans 14 amino acids. The germline V gene has CDR1 SGHTA and CDR2 FQGNSA.

This receptor was obtained from a woman aged 35 to 49 who had recovered from COVID-19. Source material: PBMCs or T cells enriched from blood (not recorded which). The chain is built from TRBV7-2 and TRBJ2-7, with unresolved D. The CDR3 DNA is TGTGCCAGCAGCTTAGTGTCCCAGGTTCACGAGCAGTACTTC. Its translation is CASSLVSQVHEQYF.